This section outlines one TCR beta chain sequence together with its context. Per germline, CDR1 KGHSH and CDR2 LQKENI. V shed 3 bases, J shed 4 bases, and the junction held 6 bases outside the gene matches. The CDR3 length is 16 residues. The data are from a study of blood T cell repertoires in COVID-19. Study-level background: Nucleic acid was either cDNA or gDNA, and it came from T cells, B-cell-depleted T cells, or PBMCs.

Sequencing was performed with immunoSEQ multiplex PCR; in TCRdb, only in-frame clones are kept and a portion is missing. The sample has 140,000 to 150,000 clones, around 81% seen once; the top ten hold 6.5% to 8.5%. The chain carries TRBV18 and TRBJ2-3, with 11 positions matching TRBD2. Sequencing was performed on peripheral blood. This TCR derives from a human donor with acute or convalescent COVID-19. The donor label of this sample is uncertain. DNA for the CDR3: TGTGCCAGCTCACCGGGTCTAGCGGGGGGACCAGATACGCAGTATTTT. Protein sequence: CASSPGLAGGPDTQYF.